This T cell receptor (beta chain) was recorded in a study of regulatory T cells in long-lasting Graves disease. Whole-study results and caveats: The number of shared public clonotypes was higher in persistent patients (fewer than 3,000) than new patients (more than 850).

Sequencing libraries for TCR beta were prepared with iRepertoire HTBI primers and Arm-PCR of CDR3 regions. TCRdb reanalysed the multiplex PCR reads using MiXCR and keeps one entry per CDR3 protein. The table shows some 460,000 distinct CDR3 sequences, with under 20% occurring only once. Germline trimming cut 2 bases from V and 2 bases from J; bases unmatched to any gene: 5. CDR1 is SGHRS and CDR2 is YFSETQ in the germline V gene. The CDR3 consists of 15 residues. This clonotype has a count of ten or more. Antigen specificity is unknown. Time point in this sample: newly diagnosed GD, antithyroid drugs for less than 3 months. After RNA was extracted from PBMCs, the TCR library was made from it. The sample was also linked to a second study, of T cells in Graves' hyperthyroidism and ophthalmopathy. That source reports: The HTBI primer set drove a first-round RT-PCR of the TCR CDR3.

The sequence was collected from a man aged 40-49 years with Graves disease. The V gene is TRBV5-1, the J gene TRBJ2-3, with 7 nucleotides matching TRBD1. The starting material was peripheral blood mononuclear cells (PBMCs), obtained at new diagnosis, from a patient treated with antithyroid drugs. The CDR3 sequence: CASSLQGRLTDTQYF. CDR3 bases: TGCGCCAGCAGCTTACAGGGGCGTCTCACAGATACGCAGTATTTT.